This TCR beta chain was captured by sequencing in a study of PD-L1 blockade in urothelial cancer. As for the study in general: About 85% of the 29 patients were males with bladder-origin urothelial cancer. Analyses were performed on blood at 3 weeks after treatment start (the second dose) and at 6 weeks. Findings of the study overall: Patients with durable benefit had greater blood expansion of tumor-associated TCR clones 3 weeks into treatment.

Here immunoSEQ multiplex PCR was the method, and the copy in TCRdb shows in-frame clones only, minus some. This table holds some 45,000 clones, approximately 80% found once. This clone was counted a few times. Its cognate antigen is unknown. Noted time point: pretreatment peripheral blood. Trimming cost V 2 bases and J 1 base; bases outside gene matches: 5. CDR3 length: 18 residues. Germline assignment: CDR1 ENHRY and CDR2 SYGVKD. The receptor comes from a man aged 55 to 70 with urothelial cancer. Sequenced material: PBMCs, taken around atezolizumab (anti-PD-L1) treatment. The rearrangement links TRBV10-3 to TRBJ2-2; TRBD2 matches 12 bases. The CDR3 protein is CAISEPSGGGKNTGELFF. The CDR3 nucleotides read TGTGCCATCAGTGAGCCTAGCGGGGGGGGTAAGAACACCGGGGAGCTGTTTTTT.